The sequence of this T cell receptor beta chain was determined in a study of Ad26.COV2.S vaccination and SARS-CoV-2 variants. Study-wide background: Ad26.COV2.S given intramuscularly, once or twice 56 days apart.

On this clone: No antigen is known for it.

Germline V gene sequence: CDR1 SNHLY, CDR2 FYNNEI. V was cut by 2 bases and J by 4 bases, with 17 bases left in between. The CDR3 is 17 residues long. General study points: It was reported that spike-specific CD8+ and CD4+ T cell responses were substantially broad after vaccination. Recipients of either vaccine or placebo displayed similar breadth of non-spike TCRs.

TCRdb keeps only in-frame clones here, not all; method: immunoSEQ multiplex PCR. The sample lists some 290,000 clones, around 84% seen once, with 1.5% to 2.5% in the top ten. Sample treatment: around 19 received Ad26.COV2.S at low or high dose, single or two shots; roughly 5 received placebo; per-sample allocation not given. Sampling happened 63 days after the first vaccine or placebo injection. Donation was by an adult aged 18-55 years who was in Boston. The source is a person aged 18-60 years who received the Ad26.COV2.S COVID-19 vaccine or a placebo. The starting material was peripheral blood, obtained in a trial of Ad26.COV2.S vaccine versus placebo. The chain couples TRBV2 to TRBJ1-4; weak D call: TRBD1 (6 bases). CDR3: CASSEMGARWGNEKLFF. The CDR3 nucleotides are TGTGCCAGCAGTGAAATGGGGGCAAGATGGGGTAATGAAAAACTGTTTTTT.